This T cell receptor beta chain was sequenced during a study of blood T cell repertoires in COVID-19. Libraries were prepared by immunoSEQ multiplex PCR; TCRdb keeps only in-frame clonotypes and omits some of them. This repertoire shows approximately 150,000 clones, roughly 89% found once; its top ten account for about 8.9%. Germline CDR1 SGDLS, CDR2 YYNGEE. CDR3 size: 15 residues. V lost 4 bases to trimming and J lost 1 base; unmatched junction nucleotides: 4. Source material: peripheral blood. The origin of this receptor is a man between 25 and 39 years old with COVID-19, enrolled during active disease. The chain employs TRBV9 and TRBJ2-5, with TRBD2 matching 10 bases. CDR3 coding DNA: TGTGCCAGCAGCATTAGCGGGAGGCCCCAAGAGACCCAGTACTTC. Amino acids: CASSISGRPQETQYF.